This TCR beta chain was documented in a study of T cells in Graves' hyperthyroidism and ophthalmopathy. Study as a whole: Peripheral blood draws took place at initial diagnosis, ahead of any treatment.

It was RNA transcripts that yielded the amplified TCR beta CDR3 regions. The study used the HTBI primer set for a first-round RT-PCR of the TCR CDR3. TCRdb re-derived calls from the multiplex PCR reads in MiXCR, one entry per CDR3 protein. The sample yields 800,000 or so distinct CDR3 sequences, 38% seen once. About this clonotype: The antigen is not known.

The junction had 11 bases not matched to a gene; V was cut back by 5 bases and J by 9 bases. The CDR3 loop spans 15 amino acids. Germline V gene lookup returns CDR1 SNHLY and CDR2 FYNNEI. The study's findings and limits: Blood also carried most thyroid clonotypes expanded above 0.001.

The TCR was taken from a man younger than 30 with Graves' hyperthyroidism. The specimen was blood. The chain joins TRBV2 to TRBJ2-5; TRBD1 matches 11 bases. CDR3 sequence reads: CASSTDRGPVEAQYF. The CDR3 DNA reads as TGTGCCAGCAGTACGGACAGGGGGCCGGTTGAGGCCCAGTACTTC. The complete variable domain, with remaining parts taken from reference TRBV2 and TRBJ2-5, reads EPEVTQTPSHQVTQMGQEVILRCVPISNHLYFYWYRQILGQKVEFLVSFYNNEISEKSEIFDDQFSVERPDGSNFTLKIRSTKLEDSAMYFCASSTDRGPVEAQYFGPGTRLLVL.